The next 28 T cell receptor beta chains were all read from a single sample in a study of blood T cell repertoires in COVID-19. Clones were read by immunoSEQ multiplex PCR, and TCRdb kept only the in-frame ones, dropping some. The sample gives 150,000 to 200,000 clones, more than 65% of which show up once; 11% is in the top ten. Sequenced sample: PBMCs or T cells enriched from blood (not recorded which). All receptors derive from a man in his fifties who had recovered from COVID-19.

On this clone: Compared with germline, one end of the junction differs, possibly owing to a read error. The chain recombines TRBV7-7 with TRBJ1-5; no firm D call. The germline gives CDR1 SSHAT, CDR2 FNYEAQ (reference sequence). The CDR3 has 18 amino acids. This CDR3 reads CASSLAPVAVNSNQPQHF. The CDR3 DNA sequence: TGTGCTAGCAGCTTAGCCCCCGTCGCAGTGAATAGCAATCAGCCCCAGCATTTT.

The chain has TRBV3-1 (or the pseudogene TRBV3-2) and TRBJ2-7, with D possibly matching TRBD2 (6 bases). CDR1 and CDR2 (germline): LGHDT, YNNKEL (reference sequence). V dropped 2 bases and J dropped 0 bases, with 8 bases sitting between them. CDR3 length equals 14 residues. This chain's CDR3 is CASSQTGDSYEQYF. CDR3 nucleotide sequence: TGTGCCAGCAGCCAAACGGGGGACTCCTACGAGCAGTACTTC.

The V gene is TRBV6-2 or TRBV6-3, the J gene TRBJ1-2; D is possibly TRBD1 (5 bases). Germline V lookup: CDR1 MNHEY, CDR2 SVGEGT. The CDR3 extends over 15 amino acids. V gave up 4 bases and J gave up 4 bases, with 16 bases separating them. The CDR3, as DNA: TGTGCCAGCAGTTCCCTCGGAGGGGTCAGCTATGGCTACACCTTC. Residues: CASSSLGGVSYGYTF.

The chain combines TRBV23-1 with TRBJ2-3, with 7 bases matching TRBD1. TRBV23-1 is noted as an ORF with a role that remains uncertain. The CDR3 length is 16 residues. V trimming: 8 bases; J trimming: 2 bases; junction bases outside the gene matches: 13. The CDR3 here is CASRKPGQTLTDTQYF. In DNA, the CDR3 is TGCGCCAGCCGGAAGCCGGGACAGACGCTCACAGATACGCAGTATTTT.

CDR3 in amino acids: CASSTKGTSGTPLVEQYF. Written as DNA, the CDR3 is TGTGCCAGTAGTACCAAGGGGACTAGCGGGACCCCTCTGGTCGAGCAGTACTTC. The gene calls are TRBV19 and TRBJ2-7; 13 bases line up with TRBD2. Germline values: CDR1 LNHDA, CDR2 SQIVND (reference sequence). The V gene end was trimmed by 4 bases and the J gene end by 6 bases; junction bases not matched to a gene: 15. The CDR3 loop spans 18 amino acids.

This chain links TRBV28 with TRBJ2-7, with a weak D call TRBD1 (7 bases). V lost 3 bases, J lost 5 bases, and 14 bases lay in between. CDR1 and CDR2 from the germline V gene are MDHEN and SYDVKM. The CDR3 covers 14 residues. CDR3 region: CASSLAGGPHEQYF. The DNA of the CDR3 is TGTGCCAGCAGTTTGGCAGGGGGGCCCCACGAGCAGTACTTC.

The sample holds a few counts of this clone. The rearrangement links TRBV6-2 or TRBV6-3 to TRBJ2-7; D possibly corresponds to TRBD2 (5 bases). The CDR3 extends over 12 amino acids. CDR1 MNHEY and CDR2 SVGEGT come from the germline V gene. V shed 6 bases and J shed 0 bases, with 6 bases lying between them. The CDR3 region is CASSDYSYEQYF. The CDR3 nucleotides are TGTGCCAGCAGCGACTACTCCTACGAGCAGTACTTC.

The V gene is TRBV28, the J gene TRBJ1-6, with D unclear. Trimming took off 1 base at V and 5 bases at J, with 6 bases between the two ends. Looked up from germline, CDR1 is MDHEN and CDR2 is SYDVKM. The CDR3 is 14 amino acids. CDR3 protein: CASSLYRDNSPLHF. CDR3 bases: TGTGCCAGCAGTTTATACCGAGATAATTCACCCCTCCACTTT.

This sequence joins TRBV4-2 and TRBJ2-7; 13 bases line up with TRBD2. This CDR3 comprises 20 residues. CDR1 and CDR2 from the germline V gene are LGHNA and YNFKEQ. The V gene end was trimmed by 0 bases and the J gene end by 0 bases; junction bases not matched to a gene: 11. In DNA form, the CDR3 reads TGTGCCAGCAGCCAAGATGCGGGACTAGCGGGGTCCTCTTTCTCCTACGAGCAGTACTTC. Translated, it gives CASSQDAGLAGSSFSYEQYF.

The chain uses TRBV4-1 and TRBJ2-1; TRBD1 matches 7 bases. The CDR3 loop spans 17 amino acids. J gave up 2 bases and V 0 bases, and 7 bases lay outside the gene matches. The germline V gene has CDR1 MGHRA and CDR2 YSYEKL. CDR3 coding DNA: TGCGCCAGCAGCCAAGATCAGACAGGGCCCCCCTACAATGAGCAGTTCTTC. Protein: CASSQDQTGPPYNEQFF.

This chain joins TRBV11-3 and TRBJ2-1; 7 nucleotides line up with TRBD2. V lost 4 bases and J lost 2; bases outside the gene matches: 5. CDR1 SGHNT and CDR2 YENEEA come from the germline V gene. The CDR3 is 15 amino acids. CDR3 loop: CASSSSSGTYNEQFF. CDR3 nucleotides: TGTGCCAGCAGCTCATCTAGCGGTACCTACAATGAGCAGTTCTTC. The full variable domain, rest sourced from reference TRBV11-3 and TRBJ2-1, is EAGVVQSPRYKIIEKKQPVAFWCNPISGHNTLYWYLQNLGQGPELLIRYENEEAVDDSQLPKDRFSAERLKGVDSTLKIQPAELGDSAVYLCASSSSSGTYNEQFFGPGTRLTVL.

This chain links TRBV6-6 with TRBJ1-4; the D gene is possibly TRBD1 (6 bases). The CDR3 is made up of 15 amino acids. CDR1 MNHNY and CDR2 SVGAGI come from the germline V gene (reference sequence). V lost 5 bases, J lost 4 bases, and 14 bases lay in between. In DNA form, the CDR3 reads TGTGCCAGCAGTCCCGGGACACCAAGTAATGAAAAACTGTTTTTT. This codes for CASSPGTPSNEKLFF.

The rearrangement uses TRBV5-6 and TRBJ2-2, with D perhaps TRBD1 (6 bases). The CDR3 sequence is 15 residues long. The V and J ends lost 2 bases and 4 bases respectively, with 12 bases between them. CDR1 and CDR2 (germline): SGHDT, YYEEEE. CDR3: CASSLMGAGTGELFF. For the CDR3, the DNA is TGTGCCAGCAGCTTAATGGGGGCGGGCACCGGGGAGCTGTTTTTT.

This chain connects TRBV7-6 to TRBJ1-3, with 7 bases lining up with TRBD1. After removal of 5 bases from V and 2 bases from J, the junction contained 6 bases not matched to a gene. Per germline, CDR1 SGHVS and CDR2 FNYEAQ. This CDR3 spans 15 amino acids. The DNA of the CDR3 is TGTGCCAGCAGCCCACTTACAGGGGCTGGAAACACCATATATTTT. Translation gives CASSPLTGAGNTIYF.

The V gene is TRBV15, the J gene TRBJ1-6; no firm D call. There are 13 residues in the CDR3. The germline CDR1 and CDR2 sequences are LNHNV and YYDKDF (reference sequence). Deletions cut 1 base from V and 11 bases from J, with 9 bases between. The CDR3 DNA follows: TGTGCCACCAGCAGAGGAGGGTTTGCACCCCTCCACTTT. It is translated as CATSRGGFAPLHF. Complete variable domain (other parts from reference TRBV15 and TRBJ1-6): DAMVIQNPRYQVTQFGKPVTLSCSQTLNHNVMYWYQQKSSQAPKLLFHYYDKDFNNEADTPDNFQSRRPNTSFCFLDIRSPGLGDTAMYLCATSRGGFAPLHFGNGTRLTVT.

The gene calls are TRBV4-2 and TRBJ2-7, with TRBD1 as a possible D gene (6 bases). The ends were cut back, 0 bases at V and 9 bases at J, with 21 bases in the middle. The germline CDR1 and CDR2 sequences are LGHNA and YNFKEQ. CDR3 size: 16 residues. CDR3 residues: CASSQDSTGSFSVQYF. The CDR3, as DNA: TGTGCCAGCAGCCAAGATAGCACAGGGTCTTTTAGTGTGCAGTACTTC.

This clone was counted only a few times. The CDR3 region has the DNA TGTGCCAGCAGCCTCAGGGTCGCCACAGATACGCAGTATTTT. Protein product: CASSLRVATDTQYF. The gene calls are TRBV14 and TRBJ2-3, with a tentative D call TRBD1 (5 bases). V was clipped by 4 bases and J by 2 bases, with 10 bases between them. The CDR3 is 14 residues long. Germline CDR1 and CDR2: SGHDN and FVKESK.

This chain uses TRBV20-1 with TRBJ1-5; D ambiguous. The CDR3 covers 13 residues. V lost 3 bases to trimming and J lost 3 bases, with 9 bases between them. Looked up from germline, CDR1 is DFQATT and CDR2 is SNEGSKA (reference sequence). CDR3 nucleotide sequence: TGCAGTGCTAGTCACTCACCCAATCAGCCCCAGCATTTT. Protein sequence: CSASHSPNQPQHF.

Here the CDR3 reads CAISESASGNPYEQYF. In DNA, the CDR3 is TGTGCCATCAGTGAGTCGGCTAGCGGGAATCCCTACGAGCAGTACTTC. The V and J genes are TRBV10-3 and TRBJ2-7, with TRBD2 identical over 9 bases. The J segment lost 2 bases and the V segment lost 0 bases, leaving 5 bases of the junction unmatched. Germline values: CDR1 ENHRY, CDR2 SYGVKD. This CDR3 is 16 amino acids long.

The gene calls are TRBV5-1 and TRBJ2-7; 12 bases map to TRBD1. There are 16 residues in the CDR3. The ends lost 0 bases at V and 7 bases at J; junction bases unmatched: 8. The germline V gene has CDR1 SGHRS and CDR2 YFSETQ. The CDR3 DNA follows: TGCGCCAGCAGCTTGGAGGGACAGGGGGCTAGAGCGGAGCAGTACTTC. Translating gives CASSLEGQGARAEQYF.

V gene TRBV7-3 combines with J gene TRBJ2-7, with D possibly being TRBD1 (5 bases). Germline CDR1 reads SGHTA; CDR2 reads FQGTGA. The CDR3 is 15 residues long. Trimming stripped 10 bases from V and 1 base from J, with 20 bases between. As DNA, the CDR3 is TGTGCCAACGACCCAAACATCAGGGTTTCCTACGAGCAGTACTTC. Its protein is CANDPNIRVSYEQYF.

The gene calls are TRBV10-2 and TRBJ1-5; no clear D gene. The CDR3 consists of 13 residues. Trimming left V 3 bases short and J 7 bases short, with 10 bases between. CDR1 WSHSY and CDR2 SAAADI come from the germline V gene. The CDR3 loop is CASSDMLLQPQHF. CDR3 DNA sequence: TGCGCCAGCAGTGATATGTTGTTACAGCCCCAGCATTTT.

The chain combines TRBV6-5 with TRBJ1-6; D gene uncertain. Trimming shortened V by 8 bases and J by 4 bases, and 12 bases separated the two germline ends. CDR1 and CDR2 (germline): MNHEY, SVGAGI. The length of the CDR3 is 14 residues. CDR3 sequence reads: CASSGSSYNSPLHF. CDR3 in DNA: TGTGCCAGCTCGGGGAGTTCGTATAATTCACCCCTCCACTTT.

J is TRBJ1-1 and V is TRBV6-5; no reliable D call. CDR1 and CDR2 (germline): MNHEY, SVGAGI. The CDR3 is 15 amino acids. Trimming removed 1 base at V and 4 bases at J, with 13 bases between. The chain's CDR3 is CASSYLSGMSTEAFF. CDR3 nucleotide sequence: TGTGCCAGCAGTTACTTGTCGGGAATGAGCACTGAAGCTTTCTTT.

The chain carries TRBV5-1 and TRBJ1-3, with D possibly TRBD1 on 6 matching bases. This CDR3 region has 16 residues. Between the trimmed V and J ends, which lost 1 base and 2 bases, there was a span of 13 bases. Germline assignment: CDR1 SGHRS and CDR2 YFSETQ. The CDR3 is CASSLTTGRTGNTIYF. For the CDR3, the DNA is TGCGCCAGCAGCTTGACGACAGGCCGAACTGGAAACACCATATATTTT.

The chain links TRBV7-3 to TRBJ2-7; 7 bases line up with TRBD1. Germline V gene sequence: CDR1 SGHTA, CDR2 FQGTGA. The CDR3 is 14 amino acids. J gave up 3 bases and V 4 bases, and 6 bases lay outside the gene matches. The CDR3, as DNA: TGTGCCAGCAGCTCTGGGCCAGGGGGCTACGAGCAGTACTTC. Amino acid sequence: CASSSGPGGYEQYF.

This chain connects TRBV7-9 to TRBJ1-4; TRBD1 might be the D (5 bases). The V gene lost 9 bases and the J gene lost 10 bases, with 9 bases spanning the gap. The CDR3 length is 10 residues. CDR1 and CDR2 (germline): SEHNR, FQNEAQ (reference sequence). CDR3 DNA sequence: TGTGCCAGTTCGGGGGGAAAACTGTTTTTT. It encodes CASSGGKLFF.

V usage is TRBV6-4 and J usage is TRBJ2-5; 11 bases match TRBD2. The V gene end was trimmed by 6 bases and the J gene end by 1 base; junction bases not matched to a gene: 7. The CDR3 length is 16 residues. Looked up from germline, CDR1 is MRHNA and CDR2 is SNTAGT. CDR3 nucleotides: TGTGCCAGCAGCGGACTAGCGGGCGGGGCCCAAGAGACCCAGTACTTC. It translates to CASSGLAGGAQETQYF.